Following are 28 T cell receptor beta chains from one sample sequenced in a study of T cell responses to AZD1222 COVID-19 vaccine. The method was immunoSEQ multiplex PCR; TCRdb's version includes in-frame clones alone and lacks a portion of them. The table has about 92,000 clones, more than 75% seen once. The sample consisted of peripheral blood, taken on day 0 of AZD1222 vaccination. Source of these receptors: an adult in good health.

This sequence joins TRBV4-2 and TRBJ2-7; 13 bases line up with TRBD2. The CDR3 contains 16 residues. From germline, CDR1 is LGHNA and CDR2 YNFKEQ. With 1 base clipped from V and 7 bases from J, the junction kept 7 bases outside the gene matches. The CDR3 protein is CASSQGLAGGPGEQYF. CDR3 coding DNA: TGTGCCAGCAGCCAAGGACTAGCGGGGGGCCCGGGAGAGCAGTACTTC.

The J gene is TRBJ1-1, the V gene TRBV4-3; 10 bases fit TRBD1. This CDR3 is built from 15 residues. V lost 7 bases, J lost 4 bases, and 9 bases stayed unmatched. CDR1 and CDR2 (germline): LGHNA, YSLEER. CDR3 sequence (DNA): TGCGCCAGCACGGCCCGGGGACAGGGGAGCACTGAAGCTTTCTTT. Residues: CASTARGQGSTEAFF.

The chain combines TRBV7-2 with TRBJ2-3; D not certain. The germline gives CDR1 SGHTA, CDR2 FQGNSA. This CDR3 contains 14 residues. V lost 5 bases and J 2 bases, leaving 11 bases between the germline ends. The CDR3 is CASSDRVPTDTQYF. In DNA form, the CDR3 reads TGTGCCAGCAGCGACCGGGTCCCCACAGATACGCAGTATTTT. Full variable domain (rest looked up from reference TRBV7-2 and TRBJ2-3): GAGVSQSPSNKVTEKGKDVELRCDPISGHTALYWYRQSLGQGLEFLIYFQGNSAPDKSGLPSDRFSAERTGGSVSTLTIQRTQQEDSAVYLCASSDRVPTDTQYFGPGTRLTVL.

The V call is TRBV28, the J call TRBJ1-5; D ambiguous. The CDR3 runs 17 residues. Germline lookup yields CDR1 MDHEN and CDR2 SYDVKM. V was shortened by 5 bases and J by 1 base, with 18 bases between the two germline ends. The CDR3 region is CASSPHKLGVSNQPQHF. Here the CDR3 DNA reads TGTGCCAGCAGTCCCCATAAACTCGGGGTGAGCAATCAGCCCCAGCATTTT.

The J gene is TRBJ1-5, the V gene TRBV9, with D maybe TRBD1 (6 bases). From germline, CDR1 is SGDLS and CDR2 YYNGEE. V lost 4 bases and J lost 3, with 14 bases in between. This CDR3 spans 15 amino acids. The CDR3 spells CASSSFGGNNQPQHF. CDR3 nucleotide sequence: TGTGCCAGCAGCTCTTTCGGGGGCAACAATCAGCCCCAGCATTTT.

V gene TRBV5-4 combines with J gene TRBJ2-5; 8 bases are a match to TRBD1. From germline, CDR1 is SGHNT and CDR2 YYREEE (reference sequence). The CDR3 is made up of 13 amino acids. Trimming at V came to 7 bases and at J to 5 bases, leaving 7 bases not matched to a gene. The CDR3 DNA reads TGTGCCAGCCGCCGGACAGGGTCGGAGACCCAGTACTTC. This translates into CASRRTGSETQYF.

V is TRBV30 and J is TRBJ1-2, with 7 positions matching TRBD1. Per germline, CDR1 GTSNPN and CDR2 SVGIG (reference sequence). The J segment lost 7 bases and the V segment lost 3 bases, leaving 5 bases of the junction unmatched. The CDR3 is made up of 12 amino acids. CDR3: CAWSHRGSGYTF. Written as DNA, the CDR3 is TGTGCCTGGAGCCACAGGGGTTCTGGCTACACCTTC.

This chain uses TRBV19 with TRBJ1-1; D gene unclear. Between the trimmed V and J ends, which lost 7 bases and 5 bases, there was a span of 8 bases. The V gene's germline CDR1 is LNHDA and CDR2 SQIVND (reference sequence). There are 11 residues in the CDR3. Here the CDR3 reads CASKLGTEAFF. In DNA form, the CDR3 reads TGTGCCAGTAAACTAGGGACTGAAGCTTTCTTT.

This chain links TRBV4-1 with TRBJ1-2; D is perhaps TRBD1 (5 bases). The CDR3 sequence is 16 residues long. In germline, CDR1 is MGHRA, CDR2 YSYEKL. V lost 0 bases to trimming and J lost 6 bases, with 17 bases between them. CDR3 region: CASSQEMGTGTNGYTF. The CDR3 nucleotides read TGCGCCAGCAGCCAAGAAATGGGGACGGGTACTAATGGCTACACCTTC.

The genes are TRBV5-5 and TRBJ1-6; D may be TRBD1 (6 bases). The ends were cut back, 0 bases at V and 8 bases at J, with 12 bases in the middle. The germline gives CDR1 SGHKS, CDR2 YYEKEE (reference sequence). This CDR3 region has 15 residues. The CDR3 nucleotides are TGTGCCAGCAGCTTGGGTGACAGGTATCATTCACCCCTCCACTTT. Translated: CASSLGDRYHSPLHF. The variable domain in full, with the rest retrieved from reference TRBV5-5 and TRBJ1-6, is DAGVTQSPTHLIKTRGQQVTLRCSPISGHKSVSWYQQVLGQGPQFIFQYYEKEERGRGNFPDRFSARQFPNYSSELNVNALLLGDSALYLCASSLGDRYHSPLHFGNGTRLTVT.

The chain has TRBV3-1 (or the pseudogene TRBV3-2) and TRBJ2-3, with D possibly being TRBD1 (5 bases). The CDR3 covers 12 residues. Germline CDR1 reads LGHDT; CDR2 reads YNNKEL (reference sequence). V was pared by 5 bases and J by 6 bases, with 9 bases between. The CDR3 sequence is CASSYAGDTQYF. CDR3 coding DNA: TGTGCCAGCAGCTACGCAGGGGATACGCAGTATTTT.

The J gene is TRBJ1-6, the V gene TRBV3-1 (or the pseudogene TRBV3-2); the match to TRBD1 covers 7 bases. The CDR3 totals 16 residues. Germline CDR1 LGHDT, CDR2 YNNKEL (reference sequence). The V gene end was trimmed by 0 bases and the J gene end by 7 bases; junction bases not matched to a gene: 6. The CDR3 sequence is CASSQEGGTANSPLHF. Here the CDR3 DNA reads TGTGCCAGCAGCCAAGAAGGCGGGACAGCGAATTCACCCCTCCACTTT.

This clone appeared once. The rearrangement joins TRBV2 to TRBJ1-6; D not resolved. V gave up 5 bases and J gave up 7 bases, with 9 bases separating them. Per germline, CDR1 SNHLY and CDR2 FYNNEI. The CDR3 is made up of 13 amino acids. CDR3 in amino acids: CASSPAANSPLHF. The CDR3 nucleotides are TGTGCCAGCAGTCCGGCGGCAAATTCACCCCTCCACTTT.

J is TRBJ1-2 and V is TRBV7-8; 8 bases line up with TRBD1. CDR3 length: 14 residues. Germline V CDR1 and CDR2: SGHVS, FQNEAQ. V was pared by 3 bases and J by 6 bases, with 6 bases of the junction left unmatched. CDR3 sequence reads: CASSLSGQGDGYTF. The CDR3 DNA is TGTGCCAGCAGCTTGAGTGGACAGGGCGATGGCTACACCTTC.

J is TRBJ1-2 and V is TRBV7-8; D unclear. The CDR3 covers 16 residues. V lost 0 bases and J 4 bases, leaving 15 bases between the germline ends. CDR1 and CDR2 from the germline V gene are SGHVS and FQNEAQ. The CDR3 protein is CASSLAAAPRGYGYTF. CDR3 DNA: TGTGCCAGCAGCTTAGCCGCAGCCCCGCGGGGCTATGGCTACACCTTC.

The chain uses TRBV19 and TRBJ1-2; TRBD1 might be the D (5 bases). This CDR3 is 15 amino acids long. Per germline, CDR1 LNHDA and CDR2 SQIVND (reference sequence). V lost 7 bases to trimming and J lost 7 bases, with 22 bases between them. The CDR3 DNA reads as TGTGCCAGTACCCCCATAAGTATGGGGGGAGGTGGCTACACCTTC. Amino acid sequence: CASTPISMGGGGYTF.

This chain connects TRBV10-3 to TRBJ1-2; D is unresolved. V was cut by 0 bases and J by 3 bases, with 11 bases left in between. The CDR3 totals 15 residues. Germline CDR1 ENHRY, CDR2 SYGVKD. This CDR3 reads CAISESTAEYYGYTF. The CDR3 nucleotides are TGTGCCATCAGTGAGTCCACAGCGGAGTACTATGGCTACACCTTC.

The V call is TRBV18, the J call TRBJ1-5; 7 nucleotides match TRBD1. From germline, CDR1 is KGHSH and CDR2 LQKENI. This CDR3 contains 17 residues. V dropped 4 bases and J dropped 2; count of bases not matched to a gene: 11. CDR3 sequence: CASSLAWTGLGNQPQHF. CDR3 coding DNA: TGTGCCAGCTCACTAGCCTGGACAGGACTTGGCAATCAGCCCCAGCATTTT.

The chain links TRBV14 to TRBJ1-1, with D uncertain. The CDR3 extends over 13 amino acids. The germline V gene encodes CDR1 SGHDN and CDR2 FVKESK. Trimming pared 4 bases from V and 8 bases from J, leaving 14 bases between. The CDR3 loop is CASSRRMDSEAFF. The DNA of the CDR3 is TGTGCCAGCAGCCGTCGGATGGACTCCGAAGCTTTCTTT.

The chain recombines TRBV7-2 with TRBJ2-1, with a possible D match to TRBD2 (6 bases). CDR1 is SGHTA and CDR2 is FQGNSA in the germline V gene. The CDR3 consists of 16 residues. Deletions cut 2 bases from V and 2 bases from J, with 13 bases between. CDR3 nucleotide sequence: TGTGCCAGCAGCTTAACTGGGAGGTCCACCTACAATGAGCAGTTCTTC. This encodes CASSLTGRSTYNEQFF.

The gene calls are TRBV10-3 and TRBJ1-1; 7 bases map to TRBD1. V lost 6 bases, J lost 0 bases, and 13 bases stayed unmatched. The CDR3 contains 17 residues. Germline CDR1 ENHRY, CDR2 SYGVKD. CDR3 in amino acids: CAIRGQRKGGMNTEAFF. The CDR3 DNA follows: TGTGCCATCAGGGGACAGCGAAAGGGCGGAATGAACACTGAAGCTTTCTTT.

The V and J genes are TRBV4-3 and TRBJ1-2, with D possibly matching TRBD1 (5 bases). Trimming took off 1 base at V and 4 bases at J, with 10 bases between the two ends. CDR3 length: 14 residues. The germline CDR1 and CDR2 sequences are LGHNA and YSLEER. The CDR3 nucleotides read TGCGCCAGCAGCCAAGGTGGGGGAGCCTATGGCTACACCTTC. It translates to CASSQGGGAYGYTF.

The chain's CDR3 is CASTIPGQGYYGYTF. In nucleotides, the CDR3 is TGTGCCAGCACTATACCGGGACAGGGCTACTATGGCTACACCTTC. The chain carries TRBV28 and TRBJ1-2, with 9 bases matching TRBD1. This CDR3 comprises 15 residues. V was pared by 7 bases and J by 3 bases, with 9 bases of the junction left unmatched. Looked up from germline, CDR1 is MDHEN and CDR2 is SYDVKM.

This clone has more than one count but fewer than ten. The chain links TRBV11-3 to TRBJ2-1, with 7 bases that match TRBD1. Germline assignment: CDR1 SGHNT and CDR2 YENEEA. The V segment lost 5 bases and the J segment 6 bases; nucleotides outside the gene matches: 10. The CDR3 consists of 15 residues. CDR3 coding DNA: TGTGCCAGCAGCCCTGGACAGGTGACTCTCAATGAGCAGTTCTTC. As protein: CASSPGQVTLNEQFF.

V and J are TRBV4-1 and TRBJ2-7; 8 bases are a match to TRBD1. The length of the CDR3 is 17 residues. J lost 3 bases, V lost 3 bases, and 13 bases had no gene match. CDR1 MGHRA and CDR2 YSYEKL come from the germline V gene. DNA of the CDR3: TGCGCCAGCAGCCATCGACAGGGGACGATGTCCCGCTACGAGCAGTACTTC. It is translated as CASSHRQGTMSRYEQYF.

The chain recombines TRBV12-3 or TRBV12-4 with TRBJ2-7; D unresolved. This CDR3 contains 13 residues. Trimming cost V 6 bases and J 5 bases, with 14 bases left between them. CDR3 in amino acids: CASSPRIWDEQYF. The CDR3, as DNA: TGTGCCAGCAGCCCCCGAATTTGGGACGAGCAGTACTTC.

CDR3 nucleotides: TGCGCCAGCAGCTTGGCGAGCGGGGGGGCCGCAGATACGCAGTATTTT. The encoded protein is CASSLASGGAADTQYF. The chain joins TRBV5-1 to TRBJ2-3; 10 bases are a match to TRBD2. Germline lookup yields CDR1 SGHRS and CDR2 YFSETQ. This CDR3 spans 16 amino acids. Germline trimming cut 0 bases from V and 4 bases from J; bases unmatched to any gene: 5.

This chain links TRBV19 with TRBJ2-1; the D call may be TRBD1 or TRBD2 (6 bases each). The CDR3 has 14 residues. Deletions cut 4 bases from V and 5 bases from J, with 12 bases between. The germline V gene encodes CDR1 LNHDA and CDR2 SQIVND (reference sequence). The CDR3 DNA sequence: TGTGCCAGTAGTAGGTCGGGGGCCGACAATGAGCAGTTCTTC. Protein sequence: CASSRSGADNEQFF.